This T cell receptor (beta chain) was captured by sequencing in a study of blood T cell repertoires in COVID-19. Study background: From the United States, Italy and Spain came samples of acute and convalescent COVID-19. T cells, B-cell-depleted T cells, or PBMCs supplied cDNA or gDNA.

In the source study's methods: Estimation of nucleated cell counts was performed using reference gene primer amplification. Assay: immunoSEQ multiplex PCR; the TCRdb copy retains only in-frame clones and omits some. V, J and clone size reflect that table, while D and trimming were determined from the DNA. The sample has over 100,000 clones; more than 75% are singletons. The CDR3 has 15 amino acids. The germline CDR1 and CDR2 sequences are MNHEY and SVGAGI. V was clipped by 2 bases and J by 3 bases; unmatched bases: 4. This chain uses TRBV6-5 with TRBJ1-3; 7 nucleotides line up with TRBD1. The specimen sequenced was peripheral blood. This clonotype was sampled from a man aged 55 to 70 with acute or convalescent COVID-19. The DNA for the CDR3 is TGTGCCAGCAGTTACCCGACAGGGCATGGAAACACCATATATTTT. This codes for CASSYPTGHGNTIYF.